This TCR beta chain derives from a study of blood T cells in healthy people across ages. The authors ran a second PCR of 7 to 11 cycles using a sample-barcoded 5' primer and a J-beta primer mix. From the 5' RACE reads, TCRdb called clonotypes with MiXCR, one entry per CDR3 protein. The sample has around 900,000 distinct CDR3 sequences, around 30% seen once. This CDR3 has 14 residues. The V and J ends lost 8 bases and 4 bases, in that order; junction bases with no gene match: 8. CDR1 and CDR2 from the germline V gene are MNHEY and SVGAGI. Only a few counts were recorded for this clonotype. The antigen is not known. Donors were healthy Caucasian individuals from Russia aged roughly 6 to 100. Each sample yielded at least 6 million isolated PBMCs. Study-wide points: Per million T cells, the diversity of TCR beta decreased roughly linearly as age advanced. Diversity was higher, and naive CD4+ cells more numerous, in long-lived donors than in aged donors.

Sequencing was carried out using blood. This clonotype was sampled from a woman of 80 years or more in good health. The chain recombines TRBV6-5 with TRBJ1-2, with 9 bases fitting TRBD1. In DNA form, the CDR3 reads TGTGCCAGCGGGGGGGACAGGGCCTTCTATGGCTACACCTTC. Translation gives CASGGDRAFYGYTF.